This T cell receptor (beta chain) was found in a study of control samples from healthy donors and cancer patients. V was cut by 2 bases and J by 5 bases, with 13 bases left in between. In germline, CDR1 is MNHEY, CDR2 SMNVEV (reference sequence). This CDR3 comprises 16 residues. Method: immunoSEQ multiplex PCR; TCRdb's copy keeps in-frame clones and lacks some. Seen here are about 130,000 clones, roughly 94% observed once, and the top ten hold more than 13%. The clonotype was recovered from a man aged 60-69 years with colorectal cancer. V is TRBV27 and J is TRBJ1-6, with D uncertain. Input material: PBMCs. The CDR3 bases are TGTGCCAGCAGTTTAATGCTTAGCTCTGATAATTCACCCCTCCACTTT. This gives the protein CASSLMLSSDNSPLHF.